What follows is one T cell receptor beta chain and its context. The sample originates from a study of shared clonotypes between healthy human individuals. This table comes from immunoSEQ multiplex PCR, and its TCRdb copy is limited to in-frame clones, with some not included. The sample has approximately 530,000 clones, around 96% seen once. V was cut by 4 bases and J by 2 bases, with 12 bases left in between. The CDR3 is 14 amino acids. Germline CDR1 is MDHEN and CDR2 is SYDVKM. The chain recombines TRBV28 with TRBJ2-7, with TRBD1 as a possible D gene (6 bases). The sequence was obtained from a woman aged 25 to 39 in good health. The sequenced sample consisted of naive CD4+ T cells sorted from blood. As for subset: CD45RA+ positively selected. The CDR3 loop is CASSSQGRAYEQYF. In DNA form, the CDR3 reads TGTGCCAGCAGTTCACAGGGAAGGGCCTACGAGCAGTACTTC. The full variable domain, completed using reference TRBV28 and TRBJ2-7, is DVKVTQSSRYLVKRTGEKVFLECVQDMDHENMFWYRQDPGLGLRLIYFSYDVKMKEKGDIPEGYSVSREKKERFSLILESASTNQTSMYLCASSSQGRAYEQYFGPGTRLTVT.